This passage covers 25 T cell receptor beta chains from one sample sequenced in a study of Ad26.COV2.S vaccination and SARS-CoV-2 variants. Assay: immunoSEQ multiplex PCR; the TCRdb copy retains only in-frame clones and omits some. This sample carries fewer than 500,000 clones, about 90% of them seen once, and the ten largest clones take approximately 4.5%. The treatment was: roughly 18 received Ad26.COV2.S at low or high dose, single or two shots; roughly five received placebo; per-sample allocation not given. Sampling happened 63 days after the first vaccine or placebo injection. The material sequenced was peripheral blood, taken in a trial of Ad26.COV2.S vaccine versus placebo. These receptors were taken from a person between 18 and 65 years old who received the Ad26.COV2.S COVID-19 vaccine or a placebo.

The V and J genes are TRBV5-1 and TRBJ2-2; maybe TRBD1 (7 bases). V dropped 2 bases and J dropped 6 bases, with 11 bases sitting between them. Germline CDR1 and CDR2: SGHRS and YFSETQ. CDR3 length: 14 residues. The CDR3 DNA reads TGCGCCAGCAGCTTTACAGGGGAGGCCGGGGAGCTGTTTTTT. This translates into CASSFTGEAGELFF.

This chain links TRBV3-1 (or the pseudogene TRBV3-2) with TRBJ2-1; 9 bases map to TRBD2. Germline V gene lookup returns CDR1 LGHDT and CDR2 YNNKEL (reference sequence). The CDR3 runs 16 residues. Losses at the gene ends were 1 base for V and 6 bases for J; bases not matched to a gene: 7. The CDR3 loop is CASSQGVTSGSNEQFF. The CDR3 coding sequence is TGTGCCAGCAGCCAAGGGGTGACTAGCGGATCCAATGAGCAGTTCTTC.

The chain employs TRBV28 and TRBJ1-6; 7 bases match TRBD1. The CDR3 has 14 residues. CDR1 is MDHEN, CDR2 SYDVKM, per germline. With V trimmed by 4 bases and J by 5 bases, 2 bases remained unmatched. DNA for the CDR3: TGTGCCAGCAGTTGGGACAGAAATAATTCACCCCTCCACTTT. The encoded protein is CASSWDRNNSPLHF.

This chain connects TRBV3-1 (or the pseudogene TRBV3-2) to TRBJ2-1, with D perhaps matching TRBD1 (5 bases). In germline, CDR1 is LGHDT, CDR2 YNNKEL (reference sequence). V gave up 1 base and J gave up 2 bases, with 9 bases separating them. The length of the CDR3 is 15 residues. CDR3 DNA: TGTGCCAGCAGCCAAGGTCAGGGCCCCTACAATGAGCAGTTCTTC. Residues: CASSQGQGPYNEQFF.

The chain couples TRBV5-4 to TRBJ1-6; 7 bases map to TRBD1. Germline loops: CDR1 SGHNT, CDR2 YYREEE (reference sequence). The CDR3 is made up of 14 amino acids. With 5 bases clipped from V and 5 bases from J, the junction kept 4 bases outside the gene matches. The DNA for the CDR3 is TGTGCCAGCAGTGGGGACAGCAATAATTCACCCCTCCACTTT. This encodes CASSGDSNNSPLHF.

The rearrangement joins TRBV28 to TRBJ2-7; TRBD1 is a possible D gene (6 bases). The CDR3 has 15 amino acids. The germline V and J ends were trimmed by 3 bases and 3 bases, with 15 bases remaining between them. The germline gives CDR1 MDHEN, CDR2 SYDVKM. DNA of the CDR3: TGTGCCAGCAGTTTTTTGGACAGAGGGGACTACGAGCAGTACTTC. Encoded protein: CASSFLDRGDYEQYF.

In its sample, this clone was seen once. The chain joins TRBV19 to TRBJ2-3; possibly TRBD1 for D (5 bases). This CDR3 has 17 residues. Germline loops: CDR1 LNHDA, CDR2 SQIVND (reference sequence). V gave up 5 bases and J gave up 2 bases, with 20 bases separating them. For the CDR3, the DNA is TGTGCCAGTAGTTCTGGGGCTGACGGGTCCCACACAGATACGCAGTATTTT. It encodes CASSSGADGSHTDTQYF.

J is TRBJ2-7 and V is TRBV7-2, with 8 bases that match TRBD2. The V gene's germline CDR1 is SGHTA and CDR2 FQGNSA. Losses at the gene ends were 8 bases for V and 5 bases for J; bases not matched to a gene: 8. The CDR3 totals 13 residues. For the CDR3, the DNA is TGTGCCAGCGGGGGAAGAGCGGGAGACGAGCAGTACTTC. This gives the protein CASGGRAGDEQYF.

J is TRBJ2-5 and V is TRBV4-1, with TRBD2 matching 9 bases. The CDR3 has 19 residues. Germline V gives CDR1 MGHRA, CDR2 YSYEKL. J lost 4 bases, V lost 1 base, and 16 bases had no gene match. CDR3 nucleotide sequence: TGCGCCAGCAGCCAAGTAGGGTCTAGTAGCGGGAGTCGTGGAGAGACCCAGTACTTC. It encodes CASSQVGSSSGSRGETQYF.

The chain recombines TRBV5-1 with TRBJ2-2, with D uncertain. The germline V gene has CDR1 SGHRS and CDR2 YFSETQ. The CDR3 runs 13 residues. Trimming removed 1 base at V and 7 bases at J, with 8 bases between. In nucleotides, the CDR3 is TGCGCCAGCAGCTTGTTCGGTGGCGGGGAGCTGTTTTTT. Its protein product is CASSLFGGGELFF.

This clone showed up just once. V is TRBV25-1 and J is TRBJ2-7; D is possibly TRBD1 (5 bases). Germline-derived CDR1 and CDR2 are MGHDK and SYGVNS. The CDR3 runs 13 residues. V lost 4 bases, J lost 0 bases, and 7 bases lay in between. CDR3 protein: CASSVQGSYEQYF. CDR3 DNA: TGTGCCAGCAGTGTCCAGGGCTCCTACGAGCAGTACTTC.

This chain links TRBV15 with TRBJ2-5, with D hard to call. CDR1 and CDR2 from the germline V gene are LNHNV and YYDKDF (reference sequence). The CDR3 runs 13 residues. V was pared by 0 bases and J by 3 bases, with 5 bases between. CDR3 residues: CATSRDRKETQYF. CDR3 coding DNA: TGTGCCACCAGCAGAGATCGGAAAGAGACCCAGTACTTC.

The rearrangement uses TRBV3-1 (or the pseudogene TRBV3-2) and TRBJ1-3; no reliable D call. The V end lost 0 bases, the J end lost 4 bases, and 7 bases lay between the germline ends. This CDR3 has 14 residues. In germline, CDR1 is LGHDT, CDR2 YNNKEL (reference sequence). Written as DNA, the CDR3 is TGTGCCAGCAGCCAAGATTTGACAGGAAACACCATATATTTT. It translates to CASSQDLTGNTIYF.

The table lists this clone with a count of one. This rearrangement joins TRBV27 to TRBJ2-1; D is perhaps TRBD2 (6 bases). Per germline, CDR1 MNHEY and CDR2 SMNVEV (reference sequence). This CDR3 contains 14 residues. Trimming stripped 3 bases from V and 7 bases from J, with 13 bases between. The CDR3 spells CASSFVLARNEQFF. The DNA of the CDR3 is TGTGCCAGCAGTTTCGTCCTAGCGAGGAATGAGCAGTTCTTC.

This chain links TRBV7-9 with TRBJ2-1; D is unclear. The germline gives CDR1 SEHNR, CDR2 FQNEAQ (reference sequence). This CDR3 has 16 residues. The ends were cut back, 3 bases at V and 0 bases at J, with 12 bases in the middle. The CDR3 nucleotides are TGTGCCAGCAGCTTCCCATCCCTCAGCTCCTACAATGAGCAGTTCTTC. As protein: CASSFPSLSSYNEQFF.

The CDR3 sequence is CASSAGFKTNEKLFF. CDR3 coding DNA: TGTGCCAGCAGCGCAGGATTTAAAACTAATGAAAAACTGTTTTTT. The chain recombines TRBV9 with TRBJ1-4, with no clear D. This CDR3 region has 15 residues. Trimming cost V 3 bases and J 1 base, with 10 bases left between them. Germline CDR1 reads SGDLS; CDR2 reads YYNGEE.

This rearrangement joins TRBV27 to TRBJ2-5; 7 bases fit TRBD2. Germline V gives CDR1 MNHEY, CDR2 SMNVEV (reference sequence). The CDR3 totals 16 residues. J was trimmed by 4 bases and V by 5 bases; bases with no gene match: 13. CDR3 DNA: TGTGCCAGCAGTCCCATTACGGGGAGGGCCGGAGAGACCCAGTACTTC. Protein sequence: CASSPITGRAGETQYF.

This chain joins TRBV9 and TRBJ2-3, with 8 positions matching TRBD2. There are 15 residues in the CDR3. V dropped 4 bases and J dropped 2; count of bases not matched to a gene: 6. The germline V gene encodes CDR1 SGDLS and CDR2 YYNGEE. The CDR3 DNA reads as TGTGCCAGCAGCCCAACACTAGCGGCCACAGATACGCAGTATTTT. Residues: CASSPTLAATDTQYF.

This clone was recorded only once. This chain uses TRBV30 with TRBJ2-2; 12 bases agree with TRBD2. CDR1 GTSNPN and CDR2 SVGIG come from the germline V gene (reference sequence). Trimming removed 4 bases from V and 5 bases from J; junction bases left unmatched: 8. The CDR3 has 16 amino acids. The CDR3 protein is CAWNILAGGYTGELFF. The CDR3 region has the DNA TGTGCCTGGAACATACTAGCGGGAGGTTATACCGGGGAGCTGTTTTTT.

CDR3 protein: CASSQPGVGQPQHF. CDR3 DNA sequence: TGTGCCAGCAGTCAGCCAGGGGTGGGGCAGCCCCAGCATTTT. The chain uses TRBV28 and TRBJ1-5; perhaps TRBD1 as D (6 bases). The CDR3 is 14 residues long. The V end was cut by 5 bases, the J end by 7 bases, with 15 bases between. Germline values: CDR1 MDHEN, CDR2 SYDVKM.

This sequence joins TRBV9 and TRBJ2-3; perhaps TRBD2 as D (6 bases). V was clipped by 0 bases and J by 3 bases, with 14 bases between them. The V gene's germline CDR1 is SGDLS and CDR2 YYNGEE. The CDR3 is 16 amino acids. CDR3 in DNA: TGTGCCAGCAGCGTAGGCTGGGGGGAGCGGACAGATACGCAGTATTTT. As protein: CASSVGWGERTDTQYF.

This clone is a singleton in its sample. The chain combines TRBV9 with TRBJ2-3, with TRBD2 matching over 10 bases. This CDR3 is built from 15 residues. J was trimmed by 8 bases and V by 0 bases; bases with no gene match: 6. Per the germline V gene, CDR1 is SGDLS and CDR2 is YYNGEE. CDR3 loop: CASSVGGLAGATQYF. The CDR3 DNA reads TGTGCCAGCAGCGTAGGAGGCCTAGCGGGGGCTACGCAGTATTTT.

This clone was seen only a few times. The chain links TRBV21-1 to TRBJ1-6; the D call in the table, TRBD1, was not verified against the DNA. TRBV21-1 has pseudogene status. This CDR3 has 17 residues. The CDR3 sequence is CASSRRTGSSYNSPLHF. CDR3 bases: TGTGCCAGCAGCAGACGGACAGGGAGCTCCTATAATTCACCCCTCCACTTT.

The gene calls are TRBV5-1 and TRBJ2-3; no reliable D call. The CDR3 length is 17 residues. V gave up 3 bases and J gave up 2 bases, with 19 bases separating them. The germline V gene has CDR1 SGHRS and CDR2 YFSETQ. The CDR3 DNA reads TGCGCCAGCAGCTCAGCTAAACGGGCCGGATTCACAGATACGCAGTATTTT. Translating it yields CASSSAKRAGFTDTQYF.

V and J are TRBV6-6 and TRBJ2-7, with TRBD2 matching over 9 bases. Per the germline V gene, CDR1 is MNHNY and CDR2 is SVGAGI (reference sequence). V dropped 10 bases and J dropped 2; count of bases not matched to a gene: 9. This CDR3 has 14 residues. Here the CDR3 DNA reads TGTGCCACCTGGGGACTAGCAACGACCTACGAGCAGTACTTC. It is translated as CATWGLATTYEQYF.